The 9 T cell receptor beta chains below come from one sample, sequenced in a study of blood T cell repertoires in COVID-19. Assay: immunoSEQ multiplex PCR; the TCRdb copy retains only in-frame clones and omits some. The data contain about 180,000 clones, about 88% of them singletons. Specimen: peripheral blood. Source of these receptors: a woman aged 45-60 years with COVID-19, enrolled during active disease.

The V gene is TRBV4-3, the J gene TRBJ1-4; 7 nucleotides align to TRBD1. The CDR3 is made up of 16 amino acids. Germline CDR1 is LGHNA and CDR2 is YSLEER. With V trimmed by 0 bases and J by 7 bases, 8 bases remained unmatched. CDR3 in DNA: TGCGCCAGCAGCCAAGATCGATACAGGGGTGGTGAAAAACTGTTTTTT. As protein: CASSQDRYRGGEKLFF.

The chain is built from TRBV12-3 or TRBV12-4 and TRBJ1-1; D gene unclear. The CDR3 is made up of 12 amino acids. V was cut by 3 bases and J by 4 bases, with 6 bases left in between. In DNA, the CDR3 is TGTGCCAGCAGTTTTTATATCACTGAAGCTTTCTTT. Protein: CASSFYITEAFF.

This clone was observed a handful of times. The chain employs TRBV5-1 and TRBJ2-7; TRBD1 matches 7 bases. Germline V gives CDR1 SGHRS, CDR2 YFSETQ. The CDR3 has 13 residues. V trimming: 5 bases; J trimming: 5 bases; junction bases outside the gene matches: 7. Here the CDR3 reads CASSRQGDNEQYF. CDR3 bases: TGCGCCAGCAGTAGGCAGGGGGATAACGAGCAGTACTTC.

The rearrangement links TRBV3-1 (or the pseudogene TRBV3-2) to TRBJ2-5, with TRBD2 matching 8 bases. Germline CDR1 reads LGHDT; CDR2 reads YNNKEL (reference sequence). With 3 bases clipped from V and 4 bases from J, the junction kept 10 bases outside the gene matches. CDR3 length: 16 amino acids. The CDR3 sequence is CASSHQWTSLGETQYF. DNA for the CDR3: TGTGCCAGCAGCCACCAATGGACTAGCCTAGGAGAGACCCAGTACTTC.

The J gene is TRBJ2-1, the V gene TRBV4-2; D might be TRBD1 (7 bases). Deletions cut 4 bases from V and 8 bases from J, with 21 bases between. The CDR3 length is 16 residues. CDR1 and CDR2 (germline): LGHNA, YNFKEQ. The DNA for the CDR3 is TGTGCCAGCAGCCTCCTCGCGGGACAGACCTTCGATGAGCAGTTCTTC. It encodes CASSLLAGQTFDEQFF.

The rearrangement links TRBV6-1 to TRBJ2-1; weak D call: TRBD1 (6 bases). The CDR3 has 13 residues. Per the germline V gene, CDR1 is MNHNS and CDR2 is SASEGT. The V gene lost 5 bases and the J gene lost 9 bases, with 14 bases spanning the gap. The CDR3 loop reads CASSTGLAGEQFF. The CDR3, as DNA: TGTGCCAGCAGTACAGGGTTGGCCGGTGAGCAGTTCTTC.

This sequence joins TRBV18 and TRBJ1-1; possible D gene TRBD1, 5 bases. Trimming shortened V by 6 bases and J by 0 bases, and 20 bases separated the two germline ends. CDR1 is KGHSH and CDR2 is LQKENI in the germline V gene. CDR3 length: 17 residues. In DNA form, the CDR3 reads TGTGCCAGCTCTCCTCAGGGAACCCAAAGCCTGAACACTGAAGCTTTCTTT. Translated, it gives CASSPQGTQSLNTEAFF.

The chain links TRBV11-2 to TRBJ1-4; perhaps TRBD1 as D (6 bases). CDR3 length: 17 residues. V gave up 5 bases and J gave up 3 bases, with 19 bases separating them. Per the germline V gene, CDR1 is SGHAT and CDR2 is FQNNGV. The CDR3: CASSPRDTPLANEKLFF. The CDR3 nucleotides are TGTGCCAGCAGCCCCCGGGACACCCCCCTGGCTAATGAAAAACTGTTTTTT.

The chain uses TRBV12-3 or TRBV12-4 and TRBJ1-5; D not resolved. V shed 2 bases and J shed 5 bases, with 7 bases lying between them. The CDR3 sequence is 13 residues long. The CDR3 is CASSLNRDQPQHF. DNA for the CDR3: TGTGCCAGCAGTTTAAACCGGGATCAGCCCCAGCATTTT.